A selection of T cell receptor beta chains follows, all from one sample in a study of beta chain features in type 1 diabetes. TCRdb's table, derived via immunoSEQ multiplex PCR, lists solely in-frame clones and lacks some. The sample has 240,000 or so clones, 55% to 70% seen once; the top ten hold 0.053%. The sequenced material came from naive CD4+ T cells from blood. The receptors shown here come from a man aged 25-45 years in good health. CDR3s include the opening cysteine and the closing phenylalanine or tryptophan. Each record gives: J gene, clone size, V gene, D gene, CDR3 DNA, CDR3 protein. The D gene is left open where the match is weak. Only part of the rows carry a size: once, few, many, or a class if the clone is expanded.

TRBJ2-1 . TRBV9 TRBD2 TGTGCCAGCAGGGAGACTAGCGGGGTTAATGAGCAGTTCTTC CASRETSGVNEQFF
TRBJ1-2 . TRBV29-1 . TGCAGCGTTGAGGGGCAGGGGAGGGATGGCTACACCTTC CSVEGQGRDGYTF
TRBJ2-2 . TRBV2 TRBD1 TGTGCCAGCAGTTCCGGGACAGCTTACACCGGGGAGCTGTTTTTT CASSSGTAYTGELFF
TRBJ1-5 . TRBV30 TRBD1 TGTGCCTGGAGCTTGGGCAGGGGGCCAGGTCAGCCCCAGCATTTT CAWSLGRGPGQPQHF
TRBJ2-2 . TRBV9 TRBD1 TGTGCCAGCGGGACAGAAAGCACCGGGGAGCTGTTTTTT CASGTESTGELFF
TRBJ2-3 . TRBV18 . TGTGCCAGCTCACCCTCCCCGGAGAGCCGAGATACGCAGTATTTT CASSPSPESRDTQYF
TRBJ2-7 . TRBV28 TRBD1 TGTGCCAGCAGGGAGACAGGGGGTTCCTACGAGCAGTACTTC CASRETGGSYEQYF
TRBJ2-7 . TRBV15 TRBD2 TGTGCCACCAGCAGACTAGCGGGAGTCGCCTACGAGCAGTACTTC CATSRLAGVAYEQYF
TRBJ2-1 . TRBV27 . TGTGCCAGCAGTTTAGCGGGCCTCTCCTACAATGAGCAGTTCTTC CASSLAGLSYNEQFF
TRBJ1-4 . TRBV30 . TGTGCCTGGAGAGGTGGCAGGGTCGAAAAACTGTTTTTT CAWRGGRVEKLFF
TRBJ2-4 . TRBV4-3 TRBD1 TGCGCCAGCAGCCAAACCCGGACAGGGTTAGCCAAAAACATTCAGTACTTC CASSQTRTGLAKNIQYF
TRBJ2-5 . TRBV5-4 TRBD2 TGTGCCAGCAGCTCCGGGGGGACCCAAGAGACCCAGTACTTC CASSSGGTQETQYF
TRBJ1-6 . TRBV6-6 . TGTGCCAGCAGTTATGAGGAGGGACGTTATTCACCCCTCCACTTT CASSYEEGRYSPLHF
TRBJ2-3 . TRBV10-3 . TGTGCCATCGGCCTTCAGGGGTCAGATACGCAGTATTTT CAIGLQGSDTQYF
TRBJ2-3 . TRBV30 . TGTGCCTGGAGTGTAAGGGATACGCAGTATTTT CAWSVRDTQYF
TRBJ1-6 . TRBV30 . TGTGCCTGGAGTGTGGATTCCGACCTCCACTTT CAWSVDSDLHF
TRBJ2-5 once TRBV6-5 TRBD1 TGTGCCAGCAGTTCGGCCGAGACAGGGAAAGAGACCCAGTACTTC CASSSAETGKETQYF
TRBJ2-3 . TRBV18 TRBD1 TGTGCCAGTTCCGGACAGGGCGGGACAGATACGCAGTATTTT CASSGQGGTDTQYF
TRBJ2-3 . TRBV9 . TGTGCCAGCAGCGTAGACGGCGCCTCGATGGCAGATACGCAGTATTTT CASSVDGASMADTQYF
TRBJ2-7 . TRBV9 TRBD2 TGTGCCAGCAGCGTCCTAGCGGGGAGGGACCACGAGCAGTACTTC CASSVLAGRDHEQYF
TRBJ2-2 . TRBV9 . TGTGCCAGCAGCGCCGACGGGGAGCTGTTTTTT CASSADGELFF
TRBJ2-1 . TRBV28 . TGTGCCAGCAGTTTATTGAGCGGCCCCTCCTACAATGAGCAGTTCTTC CASSLLSGPSYNEQFF
TRBJ2-7 once TRBV11-2 TRBD1 TGTGCCAGCAGGCGACCGGGACAGGGATTGTACGAGCAGTACTTC CASRRPGQGLYEQYF
TRBJ2-3 . TRBV10-3 TRBD1 TGTGCCATCGGACAGGTAACAGATACGCAGTATTTT CAIGQVTDTQYF
TRBJ2-3 . TRBV4-3 TRBD2 TGCGCCAGCAGCCAAGATCTGCGGGAGTCAGATACGCAGTATTTT CASSQDLRESDTQYF
TRBJ2-1 . TRBV2 . TGTGCCAGCAGTGAAAGACAGGCCACCTACAATGAGCAGTTCTTC CASSERQATYNEQFF
TRBJ2-3 . TRBV29-1 . TGCAGCGTTGAAAGCTCAGGAGTTGGCACAGATACGCAGTATTTT CSVESSGVGTDTQYF
TRBJ1-5 . TRBV5-6 TRBD1 TGTGCCAGCTCTACTGGACAGGGACATCAGCCCCAGCATTTT CASSTGQGHQPQHF
TRBJ2-5 . TRBV29-1 TRBD1 TGCAGCGTTGGAGAAGGGACAGGGGCCGAGACCCAGTACTTC CSVGEGTGAETQYF
TRBJ2-4 few TRBV29-1 TRBD2 TGCAGCGTCGGGACTAGCGGCAAAAACATTCAGTACTTC CSVGTSGKNIQYF
TRBJ2-7 . TRBV9 TRBD2 TGTGCCAGCAGCACCGGGACTATAAGCTCCTACGAGCAGTACTTC CASSTGTISSYEQYF
TRBJ1-1 few TRBV29-1 . TGCAGCGTTGAAGCTTGGGAGAACACTGAAGCTTTCTTT CSVEAWENTEAFF
TRBJ2-1 . TRBV20-1 . TGCAGTGCTAGACAAGCGCCCACCCAGTTCTTC CSARQAPTQFF
TRBJ2-1 . TRBV18 . TGTGCCAGCTCACCCGAGGGTAGTGAGCAGTTCTTC CASSPEGSEQFF
TRBJ2-7 . TRBV28 . TGTGCCAGCAGTCCGGCCGGGACTCCAAACTACGAGCAGTACTTC CASSPAGTPNYEQYF
TRBJ2-3 . TRBV29-1 TRBD1 TGCAGCGTAATTACAGGGGGGTCATCAGATACGCAGTATTTT CSVITGGSSDTQYF
TRBJ2-3 . TRBV7-2 . TGTGCCAGCAGTGCGTCTAGCCGCACAGATACGCAGTATTTT CASSASSRTDTQYF
TRBJ2-5 . TRBV27 . TGTGCCAGCAGTGCGATGTCGACAGATAACCAAGAGACCCAGTACTTC CASSAMSTDNQETQYF
TRBJ1-3 few TRBV30 . TGTGCCTGGAGTGTTATAGACACCATATATTTT CAWSVIDTIYF
TRBJ1-6 few TRBV19 . TGTGCCAGTACCCTGGGGGGAACGTCACCCCTCCACTTT CASTLGGTSPLHF
TRBJ1-5 . TRBV28 . TGTGCCAGCAGGCTGAGGGGTTACAGCAATCAGCCCCAGCATTTT CASRLRGYSNQPQHF
TRBJ2-5 . TRBV5-1 TRBD2 TGCGCCAGCAGCTTGGCTCCCTTACTAGCGGGACAAGAGACCCAGTACTTC CASSLAPLLAGQETQYF
TRBJ2-3 . TRBV15 TRBD2 TGTGCCACCAGCAGACCGGGGACTAGCGGGAGTGATACGCAGTATTTT CATSRPGTSGSDTQYF
TRBJ2-1 . TRBV2 . TGTGCCAGCAGTGAAACGGCGTACAATGAGCAGTTCTTC CASSETAYNEQFF
TRBJ1-2 . TRBV29-1 . TGCAGCGTTGTAGGGGAGAAGGGTAACTATGGCTACACCTTC CSVVGEKGNYGYTF
TRBJ1-1 few TRBV7-6 . TGTGCCAGCAGCGGACGGACAAAGGGGAACACTGAAGCTTTCTTT CASSGRTKGNTEAFF
TRBJ1-6 . TRBV30 TRBD1 TGTGCCTACGACGAGACAGGGGGTTCACCCCTCCACTTT CAYDETGGSPLHF
TRBJ1-1 . TRBV14 . TGTGCCAGCAGCCTCTACTCGAACACTGAAGCTTTCTTT CASSLYSNTEAFF
TRBJ2-1 . TRBV2 TRBD2 TGTGCCAGCGGAGGCGGACTAGGATACAATGAGCAGTTCTTC CASGGGLGYNEQFF
TRBJ2-7 . TRBV10-3 . TGTGCCATCAGTGACGGCCAGGGCTCCTACGAGCAGTACTTC CAISDGQGSYEQYF
TRBJ2-7 . TRBV29-1 . TGCAGCGTTGAAGGGCACCCAGGGACCTACGAGCAGTACTTC CSVEGHPGTYEQYF
TRBJ2-7 . TRBV29-1 . TGCAGCGTTGTGAACGGGGGTGGGTACGAGCAGTACTTC CSVVNGGGYEQYF
TRBJ1-2 . TRBV15 . TGTGCCACCAGCAGAGAAGACTACTATGGCTACACCTTC CATSREDYYGYTF
TRBJ2-5 . TRBV7-9 . TGTGCCAGCAGCTTAGACGGCGGATACCAAGAGACCCAGTACTTC CASSLDGGYQETQYF
TRBJ2-1 once TRBV6-6 TRBD2 TGTGCCAGCAGCCTCACTAGCGGAACCTACAATGAGCAGTTCTTC CASSLTSGTYNEQFF